This entry features one T cell receptor beta chain sequence. The sample is drawn from a study of blood T cell repertoires in COVID-19. Study background: The samples span acute and convalescent COVID-19 from the United States, Italy and Spain. T cells, B-cell-depleted T cells, or PBMCs supplied cDNA or gDNA.

Germline V gives CDR1 SGDLS, CDR2 YYNGEE. The V gene lost 0 bases and the J gene lost 6 bases, with 18 bases spanning the gap. The CDR3 length is 17 residues. In the original workflow: The authors estimated nucleated cell counts from reference gene primer amplification. Libraries were prepared by immunoSEQ multiplex PCR; TCRdb keeps only in-frame clonotypes and omits some of them. V and J calls and clone size are as listed in that table; D and trimming were resolved from the DNA. The table records about 80,000 clones, 76% of them present only once. The sequencing input was peripheral blood. The TCR originated in a man between 65 and 85 years old with active or convalescent COVID-19. The rearrangement uses TRBV9 and TRBJ1-4; perhaps TRBD1 as D (6 bases). The CDR3 here is CASSVESRAGEDEKLFF. The DNA of the CDR3 is TGTGCCAGCAGCGTAGAAAGTCGCGCAGGGGAAGATGAAAAACTGTTTTTT.